The 7 T cell receptor beta chains below come from one sample, sequenced in a study of CD8 T cells in Susac syndrome. cDNA came from roughly 0.47 to 1 ug RNA primed by random hexamers. TCRdb called the immunoSEQ multiplex PCR reads again in MiXCR, with one record for every CDR3 protein. The sample contains about 190,000 distinct CDR3 sequences, 80% to 95% of which appear only once. Specimen: CD4+ T cells from PBMCs. The source is a human donor in good health.

The chain couples TRBV20-1 to TRBJ2-7, with D hard to call. Deletions cut 3 bases from V and 3 bases from J, with 12 bases between. The CDR3 extends over 13 amino acids. Germline V lookup: CDR1 DFQATT, CDR2 SNEGSKA (reference sequence). The CDR3 DNA sequence: TGCAGTGCTAGGATCCCGGGCCTCTACGAGCAGTACTTC. This codes for CSARIPGLYEQYF.

This clonotype was detected once. J is TRBJ2-5 and V is TRBV11-2; D ambiguous. The CDR3 loop spans 13 amino acids. The ends were cut back, 2 bases at V and 2 bases at J, with 6 bases in the middle. In germline, CDR1 is SGHAT, CDR2 FQNNGV. The DNA for the CDR3 is TGTGCCAGCAGCTTACCGGTTCAAGAGACCCAGTACTTC. It yields the protein CASSLPVQETQYF.

The chain uses TRBV14 and TRBJ1-3; D gene ambiguous. CDR3 length equals 17 residues. Germline V lookup: CDR1 SGHDN, CDR2 FVKESK. Trimming pared 3 bases from V and 0 bases from J, leaving 15 bases between. The CDR3 sequence is CASSQDRYRTSGNTIYF. The CDR3 DNA reads as TGTGCCAGCAGCCAGGACCGCTACCGAACCTCTGGAAACACCATATATTTT.

The chain employs TRBV24-1 and TRBJ2-1; possible D gene TRBD1, 6 bases. There are 15 residues in the CDR3. V lost 5 bases, J lost 12 bases, and 22 bases lay in between. From germline, CDR1 is KGHDR and CDR2 SFDVKD. CDR3 sequence (DNA): TGTGCCACCAGTGTTGGGGGCGACGTTCGAGGGACGCAGTTCTTC. Amino acids: CATSVGGDVRGTQFF.

The CDR3: CASSLSGSSTDTQYF. The CDR3 DNA is TGCGCCAGCAGCTTATCGGGGTCCAGCACAGATACGCAGTATTTT. The gene calls are TRBV5-1 and TRBJ2-3, with D perhaps matching TRBD2 (5 bases). Looked up from germline, CDR1 is SGHRS and CDR2 is YFSETQ. The V gene lost 2 bases and the J gene lost 0 bases, with 10 bases spanning the gap. The CDR3 loop spans 15 amino acids.

This chain joins TRBV3-1 and TRBJ2-1, with 8 positions matching TRBD1. Germline lookup yields CDR1 LGHDT and CDR2 YNNKEL (reference sequence). The V segment lost 7 bases and the J segment 6 bases; nucleotides outside the gene matches: 8. This CDR3 comprises 14 residues. CDR3 region: CASKTTGVPNEQFF. CDR3 coding DNA: TGTGCCAGCAAGACGACAGGGGTCCCCAATGAGCAGTTCTTC.

The rearrangement uses TRBV5-6 and TRBJ2-1, with D possibly being TRBD1 or TRBD2 (6 bases each). V lost 4 bases and J lost 4, with 15 bases in between. Germline assignment: CDR1 SGHDT and CDR2 YYEEEE. The CDR3 consists of 15 residues. CDR3 nucleotides: TGTGCCAGCAGCCCTGAGGGGGGCCCGTACAATGAGCAGTTCTTC. It translates to CASSPEGGPYNEQFF.